The rows below give T cell receptor beta chains drawn from one sample of a study of PD-1 blockade in mismatch repair-deficient tumors. The method was immunoSEQ multiplex PCR; TCRdb's version includes in-frame clones alone and lacks a portion of them. The table shows 30,000 to 35,000 clones, with around 80% occurring only once. The source material was PBMCs, sampled 6 to 7 weeks after starting pembrolizumab. These receptor sequences come from an adult with mismatch repair-deficient cancer. Both conserved end residues are part of each CDR3. Fields, in order: D gene, J gene, CDR3 length, V gene, CDR3 protein. A D gene is named only where the DNA matches it firmly.

TRBD1 | TRBJ1-5 | 12 | TRBV25-1 | CASRTGGQPQHF
TRBD2 | TRBJ2-3 | 19 | TRBV4-2 | CASSPPGGRGPRSADTQYF
TRBD1 | TRBJ2-2 | 15 | TRBV6-5 | CASSYAEGGDGELFF
TRBD1 | TRBJ2-7 | 14 | TRBV9 | CASSATGQSYEQYF
. | . | 14 | TRBV27 | CASSSGVIPYEQYF
. | TRBJ2-5 | 13 | TRBV7-6 | CASSLNNQETQYF
TRBD2 | TRBJ2-1 | 15 | TRBV11-2 | CASSFLAGAVNEQFF
TRBD1 | TRBJ2-1 | 19 | TRBV5-1 | CASSFYTYRGPLVYNEQFF
. | TRBJ1-5 | 14 | TRBV27 | CASSPIYSNQPQHF
TRBD2 | TRBJ2-7 | 14 | TRBV30 | CAWSLGAGPYEQYF
. | TRBJ1-5 | 12 | TRBV25-1 | CASSVSGQPQHF
. | TRBJ2-7 | 13 | TRBV27 | CASSLDMAYEQYF
TRBD2 | TRBJ2-3 | 18 | TRBV9 | CASSVEASGRSGTDTQYF
. | TRBJ1-4 | 13 | TRBV7-9 | CASSLGHDGKLFF